Below, 8 T cell receptor beta chains from the same sample are listed, as sequenced in a study of blood T cell repertoires in COVID-19. Measured with immunoSEQ multiplex PCR; TCRdb has only the in-frame clones, and not every one. The sample contains 84,000 or so clones, about 92% of which appear only once. The sample taken for sequencing was peripheral blood. The origin of the receptors is a woman aged 60 to 75 with active COVID-19.

V usage is TRBV6-2 or TRBV6-3 and J usage is TRBJ1-5, with D unclear. The CDR3 is 18 amino acids. CDR1 MNHEY and CDR2 SVGEGT come from the germline V gene. The ends were cut back, 6 bases at V and 2 bases at J, with 23 bases in the middle. CDR3 residues: CASSPLRRGLKGNQPQHF. The DNA of the CDR3 is TGTGCCAGCAGCCCCCTAAGGCGAGGGTTAAAGGGCAATCAGCCCCAGCATTTT.

V usage is TRBV5-1 and J usage is TRBJ2-2; possible D gene TRBD1, 8 bases. The CDR3 runs 17 residues. Deletions cut 4 bases from V and 5 bases from J, with 21 bases between. Germline V lookup: CDR1 SGHRS, CDR2 YFSETQ. DNA of the CDR3: TGCGCCAGCAGCCCTGCTCCTGACAGGGGAGGGACCGGGGAGCTGTTTTTT. Translation gives CASSPAPDRGGTGELFF.

The chain combines TRBV24-1 with TRBJ2-1; 7 bases match TRBD2. Germline trimming cut 10 bases from V and 9 bases from J; bases unmatched to any gene: 11. Germline values: CDR1 KGHDR, CDR2 SFDVKD. The CDR3 spans 13 residues. The DNA for the CDR3 is TGTGCCACTGCGGGAGTAAGTGGCGGTGAGCAGTTCTTC. Its translation: CATAGVSGGEQFF.

The chain combines TRBV3-1 (or the pseudogene TRBV3-2) with TRBJ2-3; TRBD2 agrees at 7 bases. The CDR3 contains 14 residues. Germline V gives CDR1 LGHDT, CDR2 YNNKEL (reference sequence). With 0 bases clipped from V and 11 bases from J, the junction kept 8 bases outside the gene matches. CDR3 sequence: CASSQETGAGMQYF. CDR3 nucleotide sequence: TGTGCCAGCAGCCAAGAAACGGGAGCGGGAATGCAGTATTTT.

The chain has TRBV7-2 and TRBJ1-1; 9 bases align to TRBD1. This CDR3 contains 14 residues. After removal of 6 bases from V and 5 bases from J, the junction contained 7 bases not matched to a gene. The germline V gene has CDR1 SGHTA and CDR2 FQGNSA. The CDR3 nucleotides are TGTGCCAGCAGGCCACAGGGGGCCGGGACTGAAGCTTTCTTT. Encoded protein: CASRPQGAGTEAFF.

The chain uses TRBV2 and TRBJ1-2; D perhaps matches TRBD1 (6 bases). The CDR3 extends over 13 amino acids. Germline lookup yields CDR1 SNHLY and CDR2 FYNNEI. V lost 1 base and J lost 8, with 11 bases in between. The DNA of the CDR3 is TGTGCCAGCAGTGAAGAACAGGGTGGGGGCTACACCTTC. Protein sequence: CASSEEQGGGYTF.

The chain uses TRBV14 and TRBJ2-1; the D gene is possibly TRBD1 (6 bases). The CDR3 is 15 amino acids. In germline, CDR1 is SGHDN, CDR2 FVKESK. Trimming removed 4 bases from V and 0 bases from J, with 10 bases in between. DNA of the CDR3: TGTGCCAGCAGCCCCCAACAGGGCTCCTACAATGAGCAGTTCTTC. Its translation: CASSPQQGSYNEQFF.

The chain couples TRBV11-3 to TRBJ2-7, with D perhaps matching TRBD1 (6 bases). The CDR3 runs to 15 residues. Germline V gives CDR1 SGHNT, CDR2 YENEEA. Trimming removed 6 bases at V and 1 base at J, with 16 bases between. The DNA for the CDR3 is TGTGCCAGCAGGAGGCTACAAGGGGGTTCCTACGAGCAGTACTTC. It specifies CASRRLQGGSYEQYF.